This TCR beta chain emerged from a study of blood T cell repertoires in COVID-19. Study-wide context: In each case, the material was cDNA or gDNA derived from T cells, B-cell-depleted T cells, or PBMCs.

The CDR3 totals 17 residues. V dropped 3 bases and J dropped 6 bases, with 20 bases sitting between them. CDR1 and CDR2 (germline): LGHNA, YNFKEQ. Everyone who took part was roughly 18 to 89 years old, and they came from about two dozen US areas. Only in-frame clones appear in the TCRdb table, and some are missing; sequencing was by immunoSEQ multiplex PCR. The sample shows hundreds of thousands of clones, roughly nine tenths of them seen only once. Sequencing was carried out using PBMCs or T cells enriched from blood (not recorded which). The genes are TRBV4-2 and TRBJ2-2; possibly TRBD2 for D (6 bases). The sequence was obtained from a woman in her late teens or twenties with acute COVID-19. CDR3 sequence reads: CASSHRTGTRGSGELFF. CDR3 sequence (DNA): TGTGCCAGCAGCCATCGCACCGGGACTCGGGGGTCCGGGGAGCTGTTTTTT.